The rows below give T cell receptor beta chains drawn from one sample of a study of long-term antiretroviral therapy in people with HIV. Clones were sequenced by immunoSEQ multiplex PCR, and TCRdb holds only the in-frame ones, with some missing. The sample has 26,000 or so clones, approximately 87% seen once. This specimen was unsorted PBMCs, taken 0.5 years after starting antiretroviral therapy. These receptor sequences come from a woman aged 18-29 years with HIV. CDR3s include the opening cysteine and the closing phenylalanine or tryptophan.

TRBV18	TRBJ1-3	15	CASSTTGTGDNTIYF
TRBV19	TRBJ2-2	15	CASSNSALNTGELFF
TRBV19	TRBJ2-7	15	CASSIASGGNYEQYF
TRBV4-2	TRBJ2-1	15	CASSQGEGNYNEQFF
TRBV28	TRBJ1-3	12	CASRPGGNTIYF
TRBV11-2	TRBJ2-3	13	CASSFGWGDTQYF
TRBV5-1	TRBJ2-7	15	CASRGRSGNSYEQYF
TRBV6-5	TRBJ1-2	15	CASSYGLYSNYGYTF
TRBV7-2	TRBJ2-7	14	CATRIAGGPKEQYF
TRBV7-6	TRBJ1-3	18	CASSLLSGRELGGNTIYF
TRBV6-1	TRBJ2-4	16	CASSEPRQGTKNIQYF
TRBV19	TRBJ1-2	16	CASLRLYFNGSYGYTF
TRBV6-5	TRBJ2-3	15	CASSYYAWDTDTQYF
TRBV7-2	TRBJ2-3	17	CASSSRTSGRSTDTQYF
TRBV5-1	TRBJ2-1	15	CASSLDRVWSNEQFF
TRBV7-9	TRBJ1-4	14	CASSLGQGREKLFF
TRBV7-2	TRBJ1-2	11	CASSLNYGYTF
TRBV6-6	TRBJ1-6	14	CASSQTGSRTPLHF
TRBV10-1	TRBJ2-7	16	CASSISTGTETYEQYF
TRBV7-2	TRBJ2-7	15	CASSLGRTSPGEQYF
TRBV7-9	TRBJ1-1	13	CASSSHLNTEAFF
TRBV9	TRBJ1-2	15	CASSVEGRPTYGYTF
TRBV9	TRBJ2-2	14	CASSVGQNTGELFF
TRBV7-9	TRBJ2-7	14	CASSQIGNRDEQYF
TRBV6-5	TRBJ2-5	15	CASGLGLADSETQYF
TRBV5-4	TRBJ2-1	14	CASNWRGEENEQFF
TRBV19	TRBJ2-7	14	CASSIGTGLYEQYF
TRBV5-6	TRBJ2-1	16	CASSLAGQGATNEQFF
TRBV7-2	TRBJ2-7	16	CASSIGGTHSSYEQYF
TRBV27	TRBJ1-6	17	CASSLRSRLPYNSPLHF
TRBV2	TRBJ2-4	14	CASTQPRDRDIQYF
TRBV5-8	TRBJ2-7	17	CASSLGLTTIPPYEQYF
TRBV5-1	TRBJ2-7	14	CASSLSRLTYEQYF
TRBV5-6	TRBJ2-7	16	CASSPAPGLTRVEQYF
TRBV11-2	TRBJ2-7	15	CASSDRPGISYEQYF
TRBV2	TRBJ2-1	17	CASSERLLAGRYNEQFF
TRBV6-6	TRBJ1-5	14	CASGLGDRNQPQHF
TRBV7-8	TRBJ2-7	18	CASSLRPGLAGYDYEQYF
TRBV6-1	TRBJ2-7	17	CASSEFSYRERAYEQYF
TRBV9	TRBJ2-3	16	CASSPGTSGFTDTQYF
TRBV19	TRBJ2-7	14	CASSILRGPYEQYF
TRBV5-1	TRBJ2-1	18	CASSLASLAGVGGNEQFF
TRBV18	TRBJ2-7	15	CASSPNPDRLYEQYF
TRBV7-9	TRBJ2-3	16	CASSSNRERSTDTQYF
TRBV6-4	TRBJ2-3	17	CASSDTQEASSTDTQYF
TRBV28	TRBJ2-3	16	CASSLEGLAERSREYF
TRBV6-1	TRBJ2-4	12	CASRFWGNIQYF
TRBV5-1	TRBJ1-5	15	CASSLEGGSNQPQHF